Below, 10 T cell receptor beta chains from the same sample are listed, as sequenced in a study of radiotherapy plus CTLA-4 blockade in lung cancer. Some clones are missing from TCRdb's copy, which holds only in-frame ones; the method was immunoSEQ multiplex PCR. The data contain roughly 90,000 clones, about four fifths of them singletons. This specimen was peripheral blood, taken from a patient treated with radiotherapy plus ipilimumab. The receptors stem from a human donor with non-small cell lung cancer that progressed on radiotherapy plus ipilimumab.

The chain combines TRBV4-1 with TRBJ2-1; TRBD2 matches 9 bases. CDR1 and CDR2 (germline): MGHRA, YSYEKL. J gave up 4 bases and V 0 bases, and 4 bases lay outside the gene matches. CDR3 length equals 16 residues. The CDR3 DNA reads TGCGCCAGCAGCCAAGATCCAGCGGGAGGTTACAATGAGCAGTTCTTC. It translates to CASSQDPAGGYNEQFF.

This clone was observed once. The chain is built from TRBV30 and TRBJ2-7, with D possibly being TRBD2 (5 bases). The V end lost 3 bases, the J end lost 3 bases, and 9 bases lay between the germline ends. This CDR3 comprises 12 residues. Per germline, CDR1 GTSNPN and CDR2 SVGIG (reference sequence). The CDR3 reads CAWSGRDYEQYF. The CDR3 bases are TGTGCCTGGAGCGGACGGGACTACGAGCAGTACTTC.

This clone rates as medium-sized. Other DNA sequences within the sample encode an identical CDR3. CDR3 DNA sequence: TGTGCCAGCAGTTTATCGTTGGGGTCAGGGGCGGTCGAGCAGTACTTC. Its protein is CASSLSLGSGAVEQYF. The chain carries TRBV27 and TRBJ2-7, with D possibly matching TRBD1 (6 bases). This CDR3 comprises 16 residues. Germline V gene sequence: CDR1 MNHEY, CDR2 SMNVEV (reference sequence). Between the trimmed V and J ends, which lost 0 bases and 6 bases, there was a span of 18 bases.

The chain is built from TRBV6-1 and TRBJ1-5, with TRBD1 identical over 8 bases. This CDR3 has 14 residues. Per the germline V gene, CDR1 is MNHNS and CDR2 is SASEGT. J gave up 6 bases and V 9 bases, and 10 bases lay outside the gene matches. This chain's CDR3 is CASEQGGAGQPQHF. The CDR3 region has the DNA TGTGCCAGTGAACAGGGGGGCGCGGGTCAGCCCCAGCATTTT.

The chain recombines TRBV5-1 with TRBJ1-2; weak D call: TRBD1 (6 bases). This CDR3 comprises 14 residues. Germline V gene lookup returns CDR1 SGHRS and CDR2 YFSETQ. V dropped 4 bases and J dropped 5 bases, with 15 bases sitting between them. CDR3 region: CASSSQGRGYGYTF. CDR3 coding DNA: TGCGCCAGCAGCAGCCAGGGGAGAGGGTATGGCTACACCTTC.

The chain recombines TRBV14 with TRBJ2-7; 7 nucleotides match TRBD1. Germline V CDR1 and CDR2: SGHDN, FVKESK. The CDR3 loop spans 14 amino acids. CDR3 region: CASSQDLLGTDFFV. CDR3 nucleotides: TGTGCCAGCAGCCAAGATCTTTTGGGGACAGACTTCTTCGTC.

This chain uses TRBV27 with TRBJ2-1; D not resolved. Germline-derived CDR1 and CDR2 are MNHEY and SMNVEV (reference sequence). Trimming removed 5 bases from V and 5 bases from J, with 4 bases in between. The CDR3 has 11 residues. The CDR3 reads CASSLHNEQFF. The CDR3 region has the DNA TGTGCCAGCAGTCTACACAATGAGCAGTTCTTC.

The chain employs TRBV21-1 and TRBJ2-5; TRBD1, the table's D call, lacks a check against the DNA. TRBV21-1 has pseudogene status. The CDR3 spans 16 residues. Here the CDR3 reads CASQLGWDRGKETQYF. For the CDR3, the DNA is TGTGCCAGCCAGCTCGGCTGGGACAGGGGAAAAGAGACCCAGTACTTC.

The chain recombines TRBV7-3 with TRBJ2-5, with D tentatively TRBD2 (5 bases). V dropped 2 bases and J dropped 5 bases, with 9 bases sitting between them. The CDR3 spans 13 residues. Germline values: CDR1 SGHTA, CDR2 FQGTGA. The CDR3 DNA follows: TGTGCCAGCAGCTTACGCAGGAGGGAGACCCAGTACTTC. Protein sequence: CASSLRRRETQYF. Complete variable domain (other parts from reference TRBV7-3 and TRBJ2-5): GAGVSQTPSNKVTEKGKYVELRCDPISGHTALYWYRQSLGQGPEFLIYFQGTGAADDSGLPNDRFFAVRPEGSVSTLKIQRTERGDSAVYLCASSLRRRETQYFGPGTRLLVL.

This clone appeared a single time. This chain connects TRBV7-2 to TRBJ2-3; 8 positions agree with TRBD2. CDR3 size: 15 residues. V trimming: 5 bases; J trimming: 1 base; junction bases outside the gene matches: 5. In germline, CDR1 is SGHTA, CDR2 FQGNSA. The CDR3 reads CASSLLAAGTDTQYF. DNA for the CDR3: TGTGCCAGCAGCCTACTAGCGGCAGGCACAGATACGCAGTATTTT.